A selection of T cell receptor beta chains follows, all from one sample in a study of lymphopenia after photon versus proton radiotherapy. The protocol was immunoSEQ multiplex PCR, while the TCRdb copy is restricted to in-frame clones and leaves out a portion. This table has fewer than 35,000 clones, about 90% appearing once. Here the sequenced sample was peripheral blood, taken from a patient treated with photon-based radiotherapy. The receptors here all came from a woman aged 45-60 years with pancreatic cancer. Each CDR3 is given with its conserved first and last residue. D genes are given only for firm matches. Size is omitted from some rows. Given values are once, few, many or a class for expanded clones.

abundance	v_gene	d_gene	j_gene	CDR3aa	CDR3nt
NA	TRBV7-2	NA	TRBJ1-2	CASSLASGKSNYGYTF	TGTGCCAGCAGCTTAGCGTCTGGCAAGTCTAACTATGGCTACACCTTC
NA	TRBV28	TRBD1	TRBJ1-1	CASSRAGTVTEAFF	TGTGCCAGCAGTCGGGCCGGGACAGTCACTGAAGCTTTCTTT
NA	TRBV19	NA	TRBJ1-6	CAAGQDSPLHF	TGTGCCGCGGGCCAGGATTCACCCCTCCACTTT
NA	TRBV28	TRBD2	TRBJ2-1	CASSDSGRAYNEQFF	TGTGCCAGCAGTGATAGCGGGAGGGCCTACAATGAGCAGTTCTTC
NA	TRBV5-1	TRBD2	TRBJ2-5	CASSAGVGGQETQYF	TGCGCCAGCAGCGCGGGAGTGGGGGGCCAAGAGACCCAGTACTTC
NA	TRBV15	TRBD1	TRBJ1-1	CATSRDRGSMNTEAFF	TGTGCCACCAGCAGGGACAGGGGTTCTATGAACACTGAAGCTTTCTTT
NA	TRBV7-9	NA	TRBJ2-7	CASSPTGTGEQYF	TGTGCCAGCAGCCCAACCGGGACCGGGGAGCAGTACTTC
NA	TRBV28	NA	TRBJ2-7	CASSLTSSEQYF	TGTGCCAGCAGTTTAACATCATCCGAGCAGTACTTC
once	TRBV9	NA	TRBJ2-7	CASSVRVEGEQYF	TGTGCCAGCAGCGTGAGGGTGGAGGGCGAGCAGTACTTC
NA	TRBV28	NA	TRBJ1-1	CASSLVTMNTEAFF	TGTGCCAGCAGTTTAGTCACCATGAACACTGAAGCTTTCTTT
NA	TRBV11-2	NA	TRBJ2-5	CASSLVRETQYF	TGTGCCAGCAGCTTAGTTCGGGAGACCCAGTACTTC
once	TRBV6-5	NA	TRBJ1-1	CASTPDRPYLAAFF	TGTGCCAGCACTCCTGACAGGCCATACCTAGCAGCTTTCTTT
NA	TRBV19	TRBD1	TRBJ1-4	CASSAGQGRNEKLFF	TGTGCCAGTAGTGCCGGACAGGGGAGGAATGAAAAACTGTTTTTT
NA	TRBV18	NA	TRBJ1-3	CASSSRRGSSGNTIYF	TGTGCCAGCTCATCCCGGAGGGGTTCCTCTGGAAACACCATATATTTT
NA	TRBV6-1	NA	TRBJ2-1	CASTERGDSYNEQFF	TGTGCCAGCACCGAAAGGGGAGACTCCTACAATGAGCAGTTCTTC
NA	TRBV13	TRBD1	TRBJ2-5	CASSLRQGKEETQYF	TGTGCCAGCAGCCTGAGACAGGGGAAGGAGGAGACCCAGTACTTC
few	TRBV5-6	TRBD1	TRBJ2-7	CASSLGTGVGEQYF	TGTGCCAGCAGCTTGGGGACAGGGGTTGGAGAGCAGTACTTC
NA	TRBV20-1	NA	TRBJ1-1	CSAFDTEAFF	TGCAGTGCCTTTGACACTGAAGCTTTCTTT
NA	TRBV29-1	TRBD2	TRBJ2-7	CSVDGTSGRAHEQYF	TGCAGCGTAGACGGGACTAGCGGGAGGGCCCACGAGCAGTACTTC
once	TRBV5-6	NA	TRBJ2-7	CASSLVEDAYEQYF	TGTGCCAGCAGCTTGGTAGAGGACGCCTACGAGCAGTACTTC
once	TRBV5-4	TRBD1	TRBJ2-3	CASSGDRVSTDTQYF	TGTGCCAGCAGCGGAGACAGGGTCAGCACAGATACGCAGTATTTT
NA	TRBV18	TRBD1	TRBJ1-2	CASSPRGKGALDGYTF	TGTGCCAGCTCACCAAGGGGGAAGGGGGCGCTGGATGGCTACACCTTC
NA	TRBV7-6	NA	TRBJ1-1	CASSETGRRTEAFF	TGTGCCAGCAGCGAGACAGGTCGTAGAACTGAAGCTTTCTTT
NA	TRBV29-1	NA	TRBJ2-1	CSVEPGAGNEQFF	TGCAGCGTTGAGCCCGGGGCAGGAAATGAGCAGTTCTTC
NA	TRBV5-4	TRBD2	TRBJ2-1	CASTPTSGRVNEQFF	TGTGCCAGCACCCCGACTAGCGGGAGAGTCAATGAGCAGTTCTTC
NA	TRBV5-4	TRBD2	TRBJ2-1	CASSAGLARNEQFF	TGTGCCAGCAGCGCCGGACTAGCGCGGAATGAGCAGTTCTTC
once	TRBV30	NA	TRBJ2-7	CAWKRPSPYEQYF	TGTGCCTGGAAACGACCCTCTCCCTACGAGCAGTACTTC
NA	TRBV5-1	NA	TRBJ1-5	CASSLVAGTGNQPQHF	TGCGCCAGCAGCTTGGTGGCGGGAACGGGCAATCAGCCCCAGCATTTT
NA	TRBV7-2	TRBD1	TRBJ1-6	CASSPGTGVYNSPLHF	TGTGCCAGCAGCCCCGGGACAGGGGTTTATAATTCACCCCTCCACTTT
NA	TRBV5-1	NA	TRBJ2-3	CASSLGQPDTQYF	TGCGCCAGCAGCTTGGGCCAGCCAGATACGCAGTATTTT
few	TRBV28	NA	TRBJ2-5	CASSFKDGRETQYF	TGTGCCAGCAGTTTTAAGGACGGTAGGGAGACCCAGTACTTC
NA	TRBV5-1	NA	TRBJ2-7	CASSFPGRGLNEQYF	TGCGCCAGCAGCTTTCCGGGACGGGGTCTGAACGAGCAGTACTTC
NA	TRBV7-2	TRBD2	TRBJ2-3	CASSLVPLSGTSTDTQYF	TGTGCCAGCAGCTTAGTCCCTCTTAGCGGGACTAGCACAGATACGCAGTATTTT
NA	TRBV30	NA	TRBJ1-2	CAWSVPNEYGYTF	TGTGCCTGGAGTGTACCTAATGAGTATGGCTACACCTTC
NA	TRBV4-1	NA	TRBJ2-3	CASSRTETTDTQYF	TGCGCCAGCAGCCGGACTGAGACCACAGATACGCAGTATTTT
few	TRBV28	NA	TRBJ2-7	CASSPEILYEQYF	TGTGCCAGCAGCCCAGAGATCCTCTACGAGCAGTACTTC
NA	TRBV6-5	NA	TRBJ1-1	CASSYKHKGTEAFF	TGTGCCAGCAGTTACAAGCACAAAGGGACTGAAGCTTTCTTT
NA	TRBV5-4	TRBD2	TRBJ2-7	CASRLGTTYEQYF	TGTGCCAGCAGATTGGGGACTACCTACGAGCAGTACTTC
NA	TRBV5-1	NA	TRBJ2-6	CASSLTTGSSGANVLTF	TGCGCCAGCAGCTTGACCACAGGTTCCTCTGGGGCCAACGTCCTGACTTTC
NA	TRBV7-2	NA	TRBJ2-3	CASSLDGDTQYF	TGTGCCAGCAGCTTAGATGGGGATACGCAGTATTTT